One and the same sample provided the 29 T cell receptor beta chains below, sequenced in a study of cytomegalovirus exposure and HLA in healthy donors. The data were produced by immunoSEQ multiplex PCR, yet TCRdb's version contains in-frame clones alone and is incomplete. Of about 150,000 clones listed, approximately 94% were seen once; the top ten hold around 1.9%. The sequencing input was PBMCs. These receptors were collected from a young man in good health and CMV-seropositive.

The J gene is TRBJ1-2, the V gene TRBV28; TRBD1 is a possible D gene (5 bases). This CDR3 comprises 15 residues. Between the trimmed V and J ends, which lost 4 bases and 3 bases, there was a span of 15 bases. Per the germline V gene, CDR1 is MDHEN and CDR2 is SYDVKM. The CDR3 here is CASSYLRGGDYGYTF. The CDR3, as DNA: TGTGCCAGCAGTTATCTCCGGGGGGGTGACTATGGCTACACCTTC.

V usage is TRBV2 and J usage is TRBJ2-6, with 7 bases fitting TRBD1. The CDR3 loop spans 17 amino acids. Per germline, CDR1 SNHLY and CDR2 FYNNEI. V was pared by 7 bases and J by 0 bases, with 9 bases of the junction left unmatched. The CDR3 coding sequence is TGTGCCAGCAAGAGAACAGGGGCCTTCTCTGGGGCCAACGTCCTGACTTTC. Translated, it gives CASKRTGAFSGANVLTF.

This chain joins TRBV4-1 and TRBJ2-7, with a possible D match to TRBD2 (6 bases). The CDR3 has 13 residues. The germline V and J ends were trimmed by 4 bases and 1 base, with 8 bases remaining between them. Per germline, CDR1 MGHRA and CDR2 YSYEKL. The DNA for the CDR3 is TGCGCCAGCAGCCGAGGGAGGTCCTACGAGCAGTACTTC. As protein: CASSRGRSYEQYF.

The chain combines TRBV5-1 with TRBJ1-4; D possibly corresponds to TRBD1 (6 bases). V lost 4 bases and J lost 7, with 23 bases in between. The CDR3 length is 17 residues. Per germline, CDR1 SGHRS and CDR2 YFSETQ. CDR3 sequence: CASSPDRGPTFGEKLFF. The CDR3 DNA reads TGCGCCAGCAGCCCGGACAGAGGGCCCACTTTCGGTGAAAAACTGTTTTTT. Full variable domain (missing parts from reference TRBV5-1 and TRBJ1-4): KAGVTQTPRYLIKTRGQQVTLSCSPISGHRSVSWYQQTPGQGLQFLFEYFSETQRNKGNFPGRFSGRQFSNSRSEMNVSTLELGDSALYLCASSPDRGPTFGEKLFFGSGTQLSVL.

This sequence joins TRBV4-2 and TRBJ2-7, with 7 bases identical to TRBD2. The trim removed 3 bases at V and 6 bases at J, leaving 8 bases unmatched. CDR1 is LGHNA and CDR2 is YNFKEQ in the germline V gene. The CDR3 length is 14 residues. The CDR3: CASSHSGGLLEQYF. The DNA of the CDR3 is TGTGCCAGCAGCCATTCGGGAGGACTACTCGAGCAGTACTTC.

This clone was seen only once. This chain joins TRBV20-1 and TRBJ2-1, with 9 nucleotides matching TRBD2. V shed 6 bases, J shed 14 bases, and the junction held 8 bases outside the gene matches. Germline V gives CDR1 DFQATT, CDR2 SNEGSKA (reference sequence). The CDR3 sequence is 11 residues long. The CDR3 DNA is TGCAGTGCACCCACTAGCGGGTGGGAGTTCTTC. This codes for CSAPTSGWEFF.

This chain links TRBV15 with TRBJ1-4, with unresolved D. The CDR3 extends over 16 amino acids. CDR1 is LNHNV, CDR2 YYDKDF, per germline (reference sequence). V gave up 5 bases and J gave up 7 bases, with 20 bases separating them. The CDR3: CATSPPGRARLEKLFF. The DNA for the CDR3 is TGTGCCACCAGCCCTCCGGGGAGGGCCCGCCTTGAAAAACTGTTTTTT.

The chain links TRBV15 to TRBJ2-2; 7 bases match TRBD1. V was clipped by 6 bases and J by 10 bases; unmatched bases: 8. CDR1 and CDR2 from the germline V gene are LNHNV and YYDKDF (reference sequence). This CDR3 is built from 13 residues. The CDR3 DNA is TGTGCCACCAGTGACAGGGTTTTTGAGGAGCTGTTTTTT. Protein product: CATSDRVFEELFF.

The genes are TRBV7-8 and TRBJ1-3; possible D gene TRBD1, 5 bases. The V gene's germline CDR1 is SGHVS and CDR2 FQNEAQ. This CDR3 spans 12 amino acids. The V gene lost 5 bases and the J gene lost 7 bases, with 9 bases spanning the gap. This chain's CDR3 is CASSPDSNTIYF. The CDR3 nucleotides are TGTGCCAGCAGCCCCGACAGCAACACCATATATTTT. Together with reference TRBV7-8 and TRBJ1-3, the CDR3 gives the full variable domain: GAGVSQSPRYKVAKRGQDVALRCDPISGHVSLFWYQQALGQGPEFLTYFQNEAQLDKSGLPSDRFFAERPEGSVSTLKIQRTQQEDSAVYLCASSPDSNTIYFGEGSWLTVV.

The chain is built from TRBV7-9 and TRBJ2-7; the D is unclear. CDR1 SEHNR and CDR2 FQNEAQ come from the germline V gene (reference sequence). CDR3 length equals 13 residues. Trimming removed 5 bases at V and 0 bases at J, with 8 bases between. DNA for the CDR3: TGTGCCAGCAGCCGCGGAGTCTCCTACGAGCAGTACTTC. Protein sequence: CASSRGVSYEQYF. Together with reference TRBV7-9 and TRBJ2-7, the CDR3 gives the full variable domain: DTGVSQNPRHKITKRGQNVTFRCDPISEHNRLYWYRQTLGQGPEFLTYFQNEAQLEKSRLLSDRFSAERPKGSFSTLEIQRTEQGDSAMYLCASSRGVSYEQYFGPGTRLTVT.

The chain carries TRBV28 and TRBJ2-2, with D maybe TRBD2 (6 bases). CDR3 size: 13 residues. V dropped 8 bases and J dropped 8 bases, with 15 bases sitting between them. CDR1 MDHEN and CDR2 SYDVKM come from the germline V gene. This CDR3 is CASWDSLLGELFF. DNA for the CDR3: TGTGCCAGCTGGGACTCACTCTTAGGGGAGCTGTTTTTT.

This clone has only a few counts. The gene calls are TRBV15 and TRBJ1-5; 10 bases align to TRBD1. Germline V gives CDR1 LNHNV, CDR2 YYDKDF (reference sequence). V lost 5 bases, J lost 7 bases, and 5 bases stayed unmatched. This CDR3 contains 14 residues. CDR3 sequence (DNA): TGTGCCACCAGCGTCGGACAGGGGGGCCAGCCCCAGCATTTT. Its protein product is CATSVGQGGQPQHF.

The rearrangement joins TRBV5-1 to TRBJ1-1, with TRBD1 identical over 11 bases. The CDR3 consists of 15 residues. CDR1 SGHRS and CDR2 YFSETQ come from the germline V gene. Trimming removed 0 bases from V and 3 bases from J; junction bases left unmatched: 1. The CDR3 sequence is CASSLEGQGDTEAFF. As DNA, the CDR3 is TGCGCCAGCAGCTTGGAGGGACAGGGGGACACTGAAGCTTTCTTT.

This clone was found once. The gene calls are TRBV7-8 and TRBJ1-2, with 8 bases that match TRBD1. V was pared by 2 bases and J by 3 bases, with 5 bases of the junction left unmatched. The CDR3 spans 15 residues. The germline V gene has CDR1 SGHVS and CDR2 FQNEAQ. This CDR3 is CASSLTTGGYYGYTF. The CDR3 DNA is TGTGCCAGCAGCTTAACTACAGGGGGTTACTATGGCTACACCTTC.

J is TRBJ1-1 and V is TRBV4-1, with 7 bases identical to TRBD1. Germline-derived CDR1 and CDR2 are MGHRA and YSYEKL. The trim removed 5 bases at V and 1 base at J, leaving 4 bases unmatched. This CDR3 is built from 14 residues. The CDR3 protein is CASSARTGNTEAFF. The CDR3 DNA sequence: TGCGCCAGCAGCGCCCGGACAGGGAACACTGAAGCTTTCTTT.

The genes are TRBV7-2 and TRBJ1-3; weak D call: TRBD1 (6 bases). CDR3 length: 16 amino acids. The V and J ends lost 5 bases and 0 bases respectively, with 14 bases between them. Germline loops: CDR1 SGHTA, CDR2 FQGNSA. This CDR3 reads CASSLTGTSSGNTIYF. The DNA for the CDR3 is TGTGCCAGCAGCCTAACAGGGACCAGCTCTGGAAACACCATATATTTT. The full variable domain, rest sourced from reference TRBV7-2 and TRBJ1-3, is GAGVSQSPSNKVTEKGKDVELRCDPISGHTALYWYRQSLGQGLEFLIYFQGNSAPDKSGLPSDRFSAERTGGSVSTLTIQRTQQEDSAVYLCASSLTGTSSGNTIYFGEGSWLTVV.

V is TRBV28 and J is TRBJ2-1; perhaps TRBD2 as D (5 bases). Germline V gene sequence: CDR1 MDHEN, CDR2 SYDVKM. Trimming removed 5 bases from V and 2 bases from J, with 16 bases in between. This CDR3 has 16 residues. The CDR3: CASSGGTSKAYNEQFF. Written as DNA, the CDR3 is TGTGCCAGCAGTGGCGGCACTAGTAAGGCCTACAATGAGCAGTTCTTC.

V usage is TRBV7-6 and J usage is TRBJ2-3, with D maybe TRBD1 (6 bases). CDR3 size: 14 residues. Between the trimmed V and J ends, which lost 1 base and 2 bases, there was a span of 7 bases. Germline V gene lookup returns CDR1 SGHVS and CDR2 FNYEAQ. CDR3 sequence: CASSLEGVTDTQYF. DNA for the CDR3: TGTGCCAGCAGCTTAGAGGGGGTCACAGATACGCAGTATTTT.

This CDR3 reads CASSPQVATGIQYF. CDR3 bases: TGTGCCAGCAGCCCACAGGTGGCCACGGGCATTCAGTACTTC. The chain joins TRBV7-2 to TRBJ2-4; TRBD1 is a possible D gene (5 bases). V was clipped by 5 bases and J by 9 bases, with 17 bases between them. CDR1 SGHTA and CDR2 FQGNSA come from the germline V gene. This CDR3 region has 14 residues.

The chain carries TRBV6-1 and TRBJ2-5; TRBD2 matches at 13 bases. Germline loops: CDR1 MNHNS, CDR2 SASEGT. The ends lost 1 base at V and 2 bases at J; junction bases unmatched: 16. This CDR3 has 21 amino acids. The CDR3 DNA reads as TGTGCCAGCAGTGAAGACTACCTTGGACTAGCGGGAGTGAGGGAGCAAGAGACCCAGTACTTC. It is translated as CASSEDYLGLAGVREQETQYF.

This clone was recorded once. CDR3: CASIGEAPYNEQFF. In nucleotides, the CDR3 is TGTGCCAGTATTGGGGAGGCCCCCTACAATGAGCAGTTCTTC. The V call is TRBV19, the J call TRBJ2-1; tentative D call: TRBD2 (6 bases). Per the germline V gene, CDR1 is LNHDA and CDR2 is SQIVND (reference sequence). The CDR3 length is 14 residues. Trimming took 7 bases from V and 2 from J, leaving 12 bases between them.

This clone was observed a single time. The chain combines TRBV28 with TRBJ2-7, with D unclear. V shed 8 bases and J shed 3 bases, with 14 bases lying between them. Germline CDR1 and CDR2: MDHEN and SYDVKM. The CDR3 totals 13 residues. The DNA of the CDR3 is TGTGCCAGCCGCGGAGACGGCTACTACGAGCAGTACTTC. Amino acids: CASRGDGYYEQYF.

The chain is built from TRBV6-6 and TRBJ2-3, with TRBD1 matching over 11 bases. From germline, CDR1 is MNHNY and CDR2 SVGAGI (reference sequence). J was trimmed by 3 bases and V by 6 bases; bases with no gene match: 5. This CDR3 spans 15 amino acids. The DNA for the CDR3 is TGTGCCAGCAGCGACCGGGACAGGGGGACAGATACGCAGTATTTT. It translates to CASSDRDRGTDTQYF.

The genes are TRBV19 and TRBJ2-2, with a possible D match to TRBD2 (5 bases). Germline CDR1 and CDR2: LNHDA and SQIVND (reference sequence). The V end was cut by 3 bases, the J end by 4 bases, with 15 bases between. The CDR3 is 16 amino acids. CDR3 coding DNA: TGTGCCAGTAGTATTGAAGGAGGTTGGGGCACCGGGGAGCTGTTTTTT. Protein: CASSIEGGWGTGELFF.

The chain has TRBV6-5 and TRBJ2-7; TRBD2 agrees at 11 bases. Germline V gene data show CDR1 as MNHEY and CDR2 as SVGAGI. The CDR3 loop spans 14 amino acids. The junction had 0 bases not matched to a gene; V was cut back by 2 bases and J by 3 bases. CDR3 protein: CASSYGTSGYEQYF. CDR3 DNA sequence: TGTGCCAGCAGTTACGGGACTAGCGGCTACGAGCAGTACTTC.

The chain links TRBV11-1 to TRBJ1-1; TRBD1 matches 8 bases. CDR1 is SGHAT, CDR2 FQDESV, per germline (reference sequence). J gave up 3 bases and V 1 base, and 1 base lay outside the gene matches. This CDR3 region has 14 residues. CDR3 residues: CASSLGQGYTEAFF. DNA of the CDR3: TGTGCCAGCAGCTTAGGACAGGGGTACACTGAAGCTTTCTTT.

The chain couples TRBV7-6 to TRBJ2-7; 11 bases align to TRBD2. CDR1 SGHVS and CDR2 FNYEAQ come from the germline V gene. This CDR3 comprises 18 residues. The trim removed 1 base at V and 0 bases at J, leaving 8 bases unmatched. This chain's CDR3 is CASSLGITSGGHSYEQYF. CDR3 DNA: TGTGCCAGCAGCTTAGGAATTACTAGCGGGGGTCACTCCTACGAGCAGTACTTC.

The V and J genes are TRBV7-3 and TRBJ1-1; TRBD1 matches 8 bases. Trimming cost V 5 bases and J 4 bases; bases outside gene matches: 3. The CDR3 loop spans 13 amino acids. Germline V gives CDR1 SGHTA, CDR2 FQGTGA. CDR3 loop: CASSTGQGTEAFF. The CDR3 bases are TGTGCCAGCAGCACCGGACAGGGCACTGAAGCTTTCTTT.

The chain is built from TRBV5-6 and TRBJ2-7, with TRBD2 matching 7 bases. CDR1 is SGHDT, CDR2 YYEEEE, per germline. V lost 0 bases to trimming and J lost 5 bases; unmatched junction nucleotides: 8. This CDR3 has 15 residues. The CDR3 loop is CASSLGAGTRDEQYF. CDR3 bases: TGTGCCAGCAGCTTGGGAGCGGGGACGCGTGACGAGCAGTACTTC.